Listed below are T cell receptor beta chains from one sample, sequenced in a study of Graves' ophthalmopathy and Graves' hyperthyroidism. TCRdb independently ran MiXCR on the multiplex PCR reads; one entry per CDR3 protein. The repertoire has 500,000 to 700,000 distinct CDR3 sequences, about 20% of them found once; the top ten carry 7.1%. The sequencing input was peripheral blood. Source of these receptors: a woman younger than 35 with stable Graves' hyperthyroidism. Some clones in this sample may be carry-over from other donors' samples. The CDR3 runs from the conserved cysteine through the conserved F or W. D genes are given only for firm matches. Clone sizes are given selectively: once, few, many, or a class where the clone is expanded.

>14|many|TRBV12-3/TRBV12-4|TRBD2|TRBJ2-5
CASSELARGGTQYF
TGTGCCAGCAGTGAACTAGCTCGGGGGGGGACCCAGTACTTC
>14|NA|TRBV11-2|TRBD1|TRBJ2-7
CASSPSRDRVHSTF
TGTGCCAGCAGCCCGTCCCGGGACAGGGTACATAGCACTTTC
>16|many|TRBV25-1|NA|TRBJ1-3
CASTSDTEAPGNTIYF
TGTGCCAGCACTTCGGACACCGAGGCACCTGGAAACACCATATATTTT
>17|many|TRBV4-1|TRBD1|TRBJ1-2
CASSQTGQGRSAMGYTF
TGCGCCAGCAGCCAAACCGGACAGGGGAGGAGCGCTATGGGCTACACCTTC
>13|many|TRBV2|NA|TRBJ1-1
CASKADLNTEAFF
TGTGCCAGCAAGGCAGATTTGAACACTGAAGCTTTCTTT
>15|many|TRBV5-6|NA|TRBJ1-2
CASTIRPSLAYGYTF
TGTGCCAGCACCATAAGACCTTCCCTTGCCTATGGCTACACCTTC
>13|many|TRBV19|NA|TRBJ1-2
CASSMSEWGGYTF
TGTGCCAGTAGTATGTCGGAATGGGGTGGCTACACCTTC
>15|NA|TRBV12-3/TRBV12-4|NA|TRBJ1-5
CASSFGWGGNQPQHF
TGTGCCAGCAGTTTCGGATGGGGGGGCAATCAGCCCCAGCATTTT
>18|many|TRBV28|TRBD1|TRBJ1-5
CASRPTGARQRSNQPQHF
TGTGCCAGCAGACCTACAGGGGCGAGGCAACGGTCCAATCAGCCCCAGCATTTT
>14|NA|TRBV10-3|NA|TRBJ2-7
CAISELGPLYEQYF
TGTGCCATCAGTGAGTTAGGCCCCCTCTACGAGCAGTACTTC